This TCR beta chain stems from a study of blood T cell repertoires in COVID-19. Study-wide background: Acute and convalescent COVID-19 samples came from the United States, Italy and Spain. The cDNA or gDNA used as material had been derived from T cells, B-cell-depleted T cells, or PBMCs.

V lost 0 bases to trimming and J lost 0 bases, with 8 bases between them. The CDR3 has 14 residues. CDR1 GTSNPN and CDR2 SVGIG come from the germline V gene (reference sequence). The count of this clone is one. The authors' processing: By means of reference gene primer amplification, nucleated cell counts were estimated. Clones were sequenced by immunoSEQ multiplex PCR, and TCRdb holds only the in-frame ones, with some missing. V and J calls and clone size are those listed in that table; D and trimming were worked out from the DNA. Of under 150,000 clones in the sample, roughly four fifths were seen once.

This sequence was found in a woman aged 55-69 years with acute or convalescent COVID-19. The V call is TRBV30, the J call TRBJ1-1, with D perhaps TRBD1 (5 bases). Sequenced material: peripheral blood. Written as DNA, the CDR3 is TGTGCCTGGAGTGTACTCAGGGTGAACACTGAAGCTTTCTTT. This codes for CAWSVLRVNTEAFF.